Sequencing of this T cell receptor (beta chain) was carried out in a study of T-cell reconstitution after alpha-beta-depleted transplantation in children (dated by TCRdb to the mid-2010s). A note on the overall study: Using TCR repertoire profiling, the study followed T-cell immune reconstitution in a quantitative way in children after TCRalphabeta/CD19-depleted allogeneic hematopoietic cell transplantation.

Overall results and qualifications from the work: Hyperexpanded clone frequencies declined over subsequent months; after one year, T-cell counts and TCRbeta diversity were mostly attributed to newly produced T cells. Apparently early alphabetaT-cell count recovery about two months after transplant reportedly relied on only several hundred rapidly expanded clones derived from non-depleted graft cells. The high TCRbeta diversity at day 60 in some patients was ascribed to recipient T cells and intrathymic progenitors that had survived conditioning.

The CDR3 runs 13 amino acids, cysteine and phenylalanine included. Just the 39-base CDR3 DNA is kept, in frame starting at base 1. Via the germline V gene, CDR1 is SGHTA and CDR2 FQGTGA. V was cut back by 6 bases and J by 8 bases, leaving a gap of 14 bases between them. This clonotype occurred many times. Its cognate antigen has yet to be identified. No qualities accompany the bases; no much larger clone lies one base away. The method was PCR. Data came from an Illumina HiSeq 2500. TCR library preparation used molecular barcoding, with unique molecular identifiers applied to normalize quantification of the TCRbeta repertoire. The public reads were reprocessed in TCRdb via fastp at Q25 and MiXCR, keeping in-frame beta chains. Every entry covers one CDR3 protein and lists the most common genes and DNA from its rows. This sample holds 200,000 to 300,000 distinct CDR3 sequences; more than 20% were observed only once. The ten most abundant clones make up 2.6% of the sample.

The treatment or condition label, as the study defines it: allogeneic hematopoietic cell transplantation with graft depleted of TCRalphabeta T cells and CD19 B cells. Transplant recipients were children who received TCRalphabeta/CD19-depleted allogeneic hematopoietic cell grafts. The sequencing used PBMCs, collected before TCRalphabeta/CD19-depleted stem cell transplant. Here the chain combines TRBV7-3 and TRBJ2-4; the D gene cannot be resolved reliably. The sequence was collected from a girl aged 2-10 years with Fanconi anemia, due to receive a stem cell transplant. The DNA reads TGTGCCAGCAGTAAGGGTACATCAGACATTCAGTACTTC. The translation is CASSKGTSDIQYF.